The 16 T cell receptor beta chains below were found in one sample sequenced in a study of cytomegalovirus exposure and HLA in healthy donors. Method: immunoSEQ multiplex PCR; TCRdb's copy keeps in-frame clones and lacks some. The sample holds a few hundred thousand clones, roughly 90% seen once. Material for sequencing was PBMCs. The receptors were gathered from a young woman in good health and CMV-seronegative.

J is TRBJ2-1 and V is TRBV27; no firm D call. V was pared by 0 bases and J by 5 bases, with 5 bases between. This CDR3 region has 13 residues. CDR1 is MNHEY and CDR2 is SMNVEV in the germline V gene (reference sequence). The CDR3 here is CASSLSLDNEQFF. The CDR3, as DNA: TGTGCCAGCAGTTTATCTCTAGACAATGAGCAGTTCTTC.

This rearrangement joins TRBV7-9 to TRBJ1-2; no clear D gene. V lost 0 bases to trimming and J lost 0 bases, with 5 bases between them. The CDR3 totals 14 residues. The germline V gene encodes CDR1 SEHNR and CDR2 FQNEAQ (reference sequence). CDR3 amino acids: CASSLAAANYGYTF. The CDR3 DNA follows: TGTGCCAGCAGCTTAGCGGCGGCTAACTATGGCTACACCTTC.

The CDR3 region has the DNA TGTGCCAGCAGCGGGGGTCCGACTAGCGGGAGTTACAATGAGCAGTTCTTC. Translation gives CASSGGPTSGSYNEQFF. The rearrangement joins TRBV7-8 to TRBJ2-1, with TRBD2 matching 12 bases. V was clipped by 5 bases and J by 4 bases; unmatched bases: 9. CDR3 length: 17 amino acids. Germline-derived CDR1 and CDR2 are SGHVS and FQNEAQ.

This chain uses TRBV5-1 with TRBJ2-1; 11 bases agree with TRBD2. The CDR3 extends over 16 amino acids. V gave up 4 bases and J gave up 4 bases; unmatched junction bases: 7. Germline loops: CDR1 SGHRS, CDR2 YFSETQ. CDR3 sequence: CASSQGLAGPYNEQFF. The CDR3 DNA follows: TGCGCCAGCAGCCAAGGACTAGCGGGTCCTTACAATGAGCAGTTCTTC.

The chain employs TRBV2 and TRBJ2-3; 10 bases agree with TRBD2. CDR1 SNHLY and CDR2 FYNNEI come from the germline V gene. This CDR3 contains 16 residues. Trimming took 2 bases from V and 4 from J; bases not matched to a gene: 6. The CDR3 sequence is CASSELSGRASDTQYF. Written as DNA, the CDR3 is TGTGCCAGCAGTGAATTGAGCGGGAGGGCCTCAGATACGCAGTATTTT. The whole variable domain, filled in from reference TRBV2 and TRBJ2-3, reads EPEVTQTPSHQVTQMGQEVILRCVPISNHLYFYWYRQILGQKVEFLVSFYNNEISEKSEIFDDQFSVERPDGSNFTLKIRSTKLEDSAMYFCASSELSGRASDTQYFGPGTRLTVL.

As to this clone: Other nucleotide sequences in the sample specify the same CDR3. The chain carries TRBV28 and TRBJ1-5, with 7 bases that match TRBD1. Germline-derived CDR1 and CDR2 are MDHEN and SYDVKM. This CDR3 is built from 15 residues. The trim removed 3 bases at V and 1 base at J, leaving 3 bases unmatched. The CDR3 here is CASSFSGGSNQPQHF. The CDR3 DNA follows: TGTGCCAGCAGTTTTTCAGGGGGGAGCAATCAGCCCCAGCATTTT.

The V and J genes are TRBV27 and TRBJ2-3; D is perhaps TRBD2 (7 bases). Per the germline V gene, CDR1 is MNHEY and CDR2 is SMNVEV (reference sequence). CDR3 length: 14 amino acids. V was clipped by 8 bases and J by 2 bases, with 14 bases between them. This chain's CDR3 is CASRGALSTDTQYF. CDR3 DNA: TGTGCCAGCCGGGGGGCATTGTCCACAGATACGCAGTATTTT.

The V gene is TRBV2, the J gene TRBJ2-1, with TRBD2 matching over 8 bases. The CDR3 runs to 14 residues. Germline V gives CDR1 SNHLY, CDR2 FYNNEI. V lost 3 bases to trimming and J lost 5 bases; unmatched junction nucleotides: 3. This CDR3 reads CASSEGLGDNEQFF. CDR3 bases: TGTGCCAGCAGTGAGGGACTAGGGGACAATGAGCAGTTCTTC.

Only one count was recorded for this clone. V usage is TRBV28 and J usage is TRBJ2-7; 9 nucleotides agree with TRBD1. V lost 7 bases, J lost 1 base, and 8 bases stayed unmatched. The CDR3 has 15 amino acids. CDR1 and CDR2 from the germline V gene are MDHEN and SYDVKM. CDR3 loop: CASNPPGQGSYEQYF. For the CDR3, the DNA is TGTGCCAGCAACCCACCGGGACAGGGATCCTACGAGCAGTACTTC.

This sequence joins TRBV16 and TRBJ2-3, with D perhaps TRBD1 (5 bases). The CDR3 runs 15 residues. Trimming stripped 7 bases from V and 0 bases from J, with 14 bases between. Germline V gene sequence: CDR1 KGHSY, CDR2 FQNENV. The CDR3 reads CASNSQGPSTDTQYF. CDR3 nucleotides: TGTGCCAGCAACTCCCAGGGTCCTAGCACAGATACGCAGTATTTT.

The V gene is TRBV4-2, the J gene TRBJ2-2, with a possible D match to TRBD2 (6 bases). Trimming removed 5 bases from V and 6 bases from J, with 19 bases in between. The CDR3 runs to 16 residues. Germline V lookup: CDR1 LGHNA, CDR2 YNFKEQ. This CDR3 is CASSLRETRLPGELFF. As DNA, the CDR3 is TGTGCCAGCAGCTTAAGGGAGACTAGACTCCCCGGGGAGCTGTTTTTT.

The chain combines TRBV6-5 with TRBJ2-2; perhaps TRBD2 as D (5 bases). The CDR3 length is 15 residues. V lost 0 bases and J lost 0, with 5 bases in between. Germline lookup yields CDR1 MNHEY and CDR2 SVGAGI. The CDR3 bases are TGTGCCAGCAGTTACTCGAGGGCGAACACCGGGGAGCTGTTTTTT. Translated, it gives CASSYSRANTGELFF.

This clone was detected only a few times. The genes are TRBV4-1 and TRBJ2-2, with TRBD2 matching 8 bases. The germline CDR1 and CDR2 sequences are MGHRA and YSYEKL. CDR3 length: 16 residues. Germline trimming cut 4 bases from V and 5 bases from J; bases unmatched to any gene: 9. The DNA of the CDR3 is TGCGCCAGCAGCCCTCCGACCGGGGGGGCAACCGGGGAGCTGTTTTTT. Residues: CASSPPTGGATGELFF.

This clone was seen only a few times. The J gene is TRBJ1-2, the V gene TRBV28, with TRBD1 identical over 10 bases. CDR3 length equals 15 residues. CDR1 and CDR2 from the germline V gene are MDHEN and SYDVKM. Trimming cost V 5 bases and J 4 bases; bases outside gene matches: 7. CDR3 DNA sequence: TGTGCCAGCAGTGTACAGGGGACAGGGGTCTATGGCTACACCTTC. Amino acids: CASSVQGTGVYGYTF.

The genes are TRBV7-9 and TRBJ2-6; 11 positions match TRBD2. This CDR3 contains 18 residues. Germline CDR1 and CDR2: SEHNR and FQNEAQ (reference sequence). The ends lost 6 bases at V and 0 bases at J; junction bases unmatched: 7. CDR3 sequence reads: CASRPRTSGGSGANVLTF. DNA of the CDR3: TGTGCCAGCAGACCCCGTACTAGCGGGGGCTCTGGGGCCAACGTCCTGACTTTC.

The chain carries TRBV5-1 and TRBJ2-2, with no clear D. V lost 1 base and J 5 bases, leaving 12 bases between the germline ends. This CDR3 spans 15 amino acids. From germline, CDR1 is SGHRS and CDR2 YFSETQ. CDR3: CASSLSLQQTGELFF. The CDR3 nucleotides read TGCGCCAGCAGCTTGTCCTTACAACAGACCGGGGAGCTGTTTTTT.